This T cell receptor beta chain was captured in a study of sequential checkpoint blockade in melanoma. Study at large: Both treatment sequences were followed by maintenance nivolumab.

The assay was immunoSEQ multiplex PCR, and TCRdb's table has in-frame clones only and misses some. The sample includes 7,500 to 10,000 clones, about 75% of them seen just once. With 0 bases removed from V and 8 bases from J, the gap between germline ends came to 13 bases. The CDR3 consists of 15 residues. Per the germline V gene, CDR1 is MNHEY and CDR2 is SMNVEV (reference sequence). Indicated treatment: randomized to nivolumab then ipilimumab (arm A) or the reverse (arm B). The rearrangement joins TRBV27 to TRBJ2-2; D ambiguous. The sequencing here drew on CD8+ T cells sorted from blood (inferred from file names), taken from a patient given nivolumab and ipilimumab in sequence. The sequence was collected from a human donor with melanoma. DNA of the CDR3: TGTGCCAGCAGTTTATCGTACGTCGGTCTTGGGGAGCTGTTTTTT. It encodes CASSLSYVGLGELFF.